This T cell receptor beta chain derives from a study of blood T cell repertoires in COVID-19. Study information: The study drew acute and convalescent COVID-19 samples from the United States, Italy and Spain. Sources were T cells, B-cell-depleted T cells, or PBMCs; the material itself was cDNA or gDNA.

The CDR3 length is 16 residues. The germline gives CDR1 LNHDA, CDR2 SQIVND (reference sequence). J lost 6 bases, V lost 1 base, and 8 bases had no gene match. Authors' data handling: Amplification of reference gene primers was used by the study to estimate nucleated cell counts. TCRdb keeps only in-frame clones here, not all; method: immunoSEQ multiplex PCR. The D gene and trimming were derived from the DNA, and the V and J assignments and clone size from that table. The table lists 150,000 to 200,000 clones, about three quarters of them singletons. This TCR came from a woman between 70 and 85 years old with acute or convalescent COVID-19. This rearrangement joins TRBV19 to TRBJ1-1; 10 positions match TRBD1. The sequenced sample consisted of peripheral blood. CDR3 DNA: TGTGCCAGTAGTATAGCCGGGACAGGGGCCGCCTCTGAAGCTTTCTTT. This translates into CASSIAGTGAASEAFF. The full variable domain, with the rest looked up from reference TRBV19 and TRBJ1-1, is DGGITQSPKYLFRKEGQNVTLSCEQNLNHDAMYWYRQDPGQGLRLIYYSQIVNDFQKGDIAEGYSVSREKKESFPLTVTSAQKNPTAFYLCASSIAGTGAASEAFFGQGTRLTVV.